This T cell receptor (beta chain) emerged from a study of shared clonotypes between healthy human individuals. Findings and caveats of the study: Sharing of clonotypes among donors was expected to vary with sequencing depth.

Measured with immunoSEQ multiplex PCR; TCRdb has only the in-frame clones, and not every one. The table records over a million clones, approximately 98.5% of them present only once. V was pared by 0 bases and J by 6 bases, with 8 bases of the junction left unmatched. The germline V gene encodes CDR1 MDHEN and CDR2 SYDVKM. The CDR3 runs 15 residues. On this clone: Its target is not known.

Division of CD4+ cells produced a CD45RA+ naive subset and a CD45RA-negative memory subset. The receptor was derived from a man aged 25-45 years in good health. Sequencing was carried out using naive CD4+ T cells sorted from blood. Subset meaning: CD45RA+ positively selected. This sequence joins TRBV28 and TRBJ2-7; 7 bases fit TRBD1. Here the CDR3 DNA reads TGTGCCAGCAGTTTATGGTGGCAGGGGGTCGGCGAGCAGTACTTC. Its protein is CASSLWWQGVGEQYF.